One sample yielded the 31 T cell receptor beta chains listed below, sequenced in a study of monozygotic twins with inflammatory bowel disease. TCRdb re-called the 5' RACE reads and gives one entry per CDR3 protein, without DNA. The clone table shows 350,000 to 500,000 distinct CDR3 sequences, with the ten largest holding approximately 2.4%. The sequencing sample was made of blood. The receptors derive from a human donor with ulcerative colitis or Crohn's disease, or a healthy co-twin of an affected twin (not recorded which).

The chain carries TRBV30 and TRBJ1-5. The germline V gene has CDR1 GTSNPN and CDR2 SVGIG (reference sequence). The CDR3 is made up of 13 amino acids. This CDR3 is CAWSVNGNQPQHF.

The rearrangement uses TRBV5-1 and TRBJ1-1. This CDR3 has 13 amino acids. The germline gives CDR1 SGHRS, CDR2 YFSETQ. The CDR3 loop is CASSVVSGTEAFF.

This rearrangement joins TRBV6-5 to TRBJ1-1; with no DNA, the TCRdb D assignment of TRBD1 cannot be verified. This CDR3 has 15 residues. Per germline, CDR1 MNHEY and CDR2 SVGAGI. The CDR3 spells CASSSQGGLVTEAFF.

V is TRBV5-1 and J is TRBJ1-1. In germline, CDR1 is SGHRS, CDR2 YFSETQ. This CDR3 has 13 residues. CDR3 loop: CASSPSFGTEAFF.

The rearrangement joins TRBV5-1 to TRBJ1-2; checking the TCRdb D call of TRBD1 is not possible without DNA. Germline values: CDR1 SGHRS, CDR2 YFSETQ. The CDR3 contains 15 residues. The CDR3 reads CASSSEREGAYGYTF.

CDR3 region: CASSLGRSYNEQFF. The gene calls are TRBV5-6 and TRBJ2-1. The CDR3 extends over 14 amino acids. In germline, CDR1 is SGHDT, CDR2 YYEEEE.

V and J are TRBV5-1 and TRBJ2-1. CDR1 and CDR2 from the germline V gene are SGHRS and YFSETQ. The CDR3 totals 14 residues. Here the CDR3 reads CASSLDSIYNEQFF.

The rearrangement links TRBV18 to TRBJ1-1; TCRdb returns TRBD1, unconfirmable since there is no DNA. CDR1 KGHSH and CDR2 LQKENI come from the germline V gene. The CDR3 is made up of 13 amino acids. The CDR3 is CASSPGQGSEAFF.

The chain joins TRBV5-1 to TRBJ1-2; TCRdb calls TRBD1, which cannot be checked without DNA. This CDR3 is 14 amino acids long. Per germline, CDR1 SGHRS and CDR2 YFSETQ. The chain's CDR3 is CASSLFQGAYGYTF.

The CDR3: CASSRQGVDTEAFF. The rearrangement links TRBV7-9 to TRBJ1-1; without DNA, the TCRdb call of TRBD1 cannot be checked. The CDR3 runs 14 residues. CDR1 and CDR2 (germline): SEHNR, FQNEAQ (reference sequence).

This chain links TRBV20-1 with TRBJ2-7; TCRdb selects TRBD2, and the lack of DNA leaves this call unchecked. Germline assignment: CDR1 DFQATT and CDR2 SNEGSKA (reference sequence). This CDR3 has 17 amino acids. CDR3 residues: CSARPLLRLARSYEQYF.

This chain links TRBV29-1 with TRBJ2-7; lacking DNA, the TRBD1 call made by TCRdb goes unchecked. CDR1 is SQVTM and CDR2 is ANQGSEA in the germline V gene. CDR3 length: 14 amino acids. The CDR3: CSARPSTNSYEQYF.

CDR3 region: CASSTRDTQYF. The rearrangement uses TRBV6-1 and TRBJ2-3. This CDR3 is built from 11 residues. The V gene's germline CDR1 is MNHNS and CDR2 SASEGT.

CDR3 residues: CASRRQGAVGYTF. The chain combines TRBV6-5 with TRBJ1-2; TCRdb lists TRBD1, though no DNA is available to test this call. The CDR3 is made up of 13 amino acids. Germline values: CDR1 MNHEY, CDR2 SVGAGI.

The rearrangement links TRBV18 to TRBJ2-7. CDR1 and CDR2 (germline): KGHSH, LQKENI. The CDR3 totals 15 residues. CDR3 sequence reads: CASSPARSSSYEQYF.

This chain uses TRBV4-3 with TRBJ2-3; the TCRdb D gene call, TRBD2, has no DNA to confirm it. The CDR3 spans 16 residues. CDR1 and CDR2 from the germline V gene are LGHNA and YSLEER. CDR3 amino acids: CASSQEASGRTDTQYF.

V and J are TRBV5-1 and TRBJ1-4. Germline V gene sequence: CDR1 SGHRS, CDR2 YFSETQ. The CDR3 length is 14 residues. This CDR3 reads CASSYGQTNEKLFF.

The chain joins TRBV19 to TRBJ1-5; TCRdb returns TRBD1, unconfirmable since there is no DNA. Germline V gene sequence: CDR1 LNHDA, CDR2 SQIVND (reference sequence). The CDR3 loop spans 17 amino acids. The CDR3 sequence is CASSIEWTAYSNQPQHF. Variable domain in full (rest from reference TRBV19 and TRBJ1-5): DGGITQSPKYLFRKEGQNVTLSCEQNLNHDAMYWYRQDPGQGLRLIYYSQIVNDFQKGDIAEGYSVSREKKESFPLTVTSAQKNPTAFYLCASSIEWTAYSNQPQHFGDGTRLSIL.

CDR3 sequence: CASTTGLAVGEQYF. The chain has TRBV6-1 and TRBJ2-7; as DNA is missing, the TRBD2 call by TCRdb cannot be tested. CDR3 size: 14 residues. The germline V gene encodes CDR1 MNHNS and CDR2 SASEGT.

The rearrangement uses TRBV7-2 and TRBJ2-2; TCRdb's assignment of TRBD1 cannot be checked, as there is no DNA. The CDR3 spans 15 residues. The germline gives CDR1 SGHTA, CDR2 FQGNSA. CDR3: CASRPTGQGTGKLFF.

The chain couples TRBV5-1 to TRBJ2-1; TCRdb calls TRBD2, which cannot be checked without DNA. This CDR3 comprises 16 residues. In germline, CDR1 is SGHRS, CDR2 YFSETQ. CDR3 loop: CASSLGLLAGADEQFF.

The chain couples TRBV12-3 or TRBV12-4 to TRBJ2-1; the D call of TRBD2 rests on TCRdb alone, since no DNA is present to check it. CDR3 size: 19 residues. CDR3 in amino acids: CASSLRSLAGGWSYNEQFF.

The chain is built from TRBV2 and TRBJ1-1; with no DNA, the TCRdb D assignment of TRBD1 cannot be verified. The CDR3 is 13 residues long. CDR1 is SNHLY and CDR2 is FYNNEI in the germline V gene. The CDR3: CASSTRGTTEAFF.

The chain carries TRBV5-1 and TRBJ2-2. Germline lookup yields CDR1 SGHRS and CDR2 YFSETQ. The CDR3 is made up of 14 amino acids. This CDR3 is CASSLGPSTGELFF.

This rearrangement joins TRBV27 to TRBJ2-7; no DNA is available, so the TRBD1 call from TCRdb remains unchecked. Germline loops: CDR1 MNHEY, CDR2 SMNVEV (reference sequence). The CDR3 loop spans 15 amino acids. This chain's CDR3 is CASSLGTAPSYEQYF.

This sequence joins TRBV6-2 or TRBV6-3 and TRBJ2-7; without DNA, the TCRdb call of TRBD1 cannot be checked. CDR1 and CDR2 (germline): MNHEY, SVGEGT. The CDR3 consists of 14 residues. The CDR3: CASTRTGGKYEQYF.

The chain is built from TRBV12-3 or TRBV12-4 and TRBJ2-3; TCRdb calls TRBD1, which cannot be checked without DNA. CDR3 length equals 15 residues. CDR3 region: CASSPGIGGTDTQYF.

The chain has TRBV10-3 and TRBJ2-2; TCRdb gives TRBD1 as the D gene, but with no DNA this cannot be confirmed. Germline CDR1 and CDR2: ENHRY and SYGVKD. CDR3 length equals 14 residues. The CDR3 region is CAISWTGGSGELFF.

The CDR3 protein is CASSLVSQPQHF. The J gene is TRBJ1-5, the V gene TRBV12-3 or TRBV12-4. The CDR3 extends over 12 amino acids.

The rearrangement joins TRBV12-3 or TRBV12-4 to TRBJ2-7. The CDR3 spans 15 residues. The CDR3: CASSFSGSASYEQYF.

This CDR3 reads CASSLEGRGVSGANVLTF. This rearrangement joins TRBV13 to TRBJ2-6; there is no DNA to check the TCRdb D call of TRBD1. Germline V lookup: CDR1 PRHDT, CDR2 FYEKMQ (reference sequence). This CDR3 comprises 18 residues.